This section outlines one T cell receptor (beta chain) sequence together with its context. Per the original methods: By means of reference gene primer amplification, nucleated cell counts were estimated. TCRdb's table, derived via immunoSEQ multiplex PCR, lists solely in-frame clones and lacks some. The D gene and trimming were derived from the DNA, and the V and J assignments and clone size from that table. The data hold some 50,000 clones, with about 87% observed a single time. This entry is derived from a study of blood T cell repertoires in COVID-19. Study information: The United States, Italy and Spain provided the acute and convalescent COVID-19 samples. Nucleic acid was either cDNA or gDNA, and it came from T cells, B-cell-depleted T cells, or PBMCs.

The sample comprised peripheral blood. This receptor was identified in a human donor in a cohort sampled during active COVID-19.

CDR3 DNA: TGTGCCAGCAGCCTTTACAATGAGCAGTTCTTC. Amino acid sequence: CASSLYNEQFF. The chain links TRBV9 to TRBJ2-1, with D hard to call. Between the trimmed V and J ends, which lost 4 bases and 4 bases, there was a span of 3 bases. This CDR3 has 11 amino acids. CDR1 is SGDLS and CDR2 is YYNGEE in the germline V gene.